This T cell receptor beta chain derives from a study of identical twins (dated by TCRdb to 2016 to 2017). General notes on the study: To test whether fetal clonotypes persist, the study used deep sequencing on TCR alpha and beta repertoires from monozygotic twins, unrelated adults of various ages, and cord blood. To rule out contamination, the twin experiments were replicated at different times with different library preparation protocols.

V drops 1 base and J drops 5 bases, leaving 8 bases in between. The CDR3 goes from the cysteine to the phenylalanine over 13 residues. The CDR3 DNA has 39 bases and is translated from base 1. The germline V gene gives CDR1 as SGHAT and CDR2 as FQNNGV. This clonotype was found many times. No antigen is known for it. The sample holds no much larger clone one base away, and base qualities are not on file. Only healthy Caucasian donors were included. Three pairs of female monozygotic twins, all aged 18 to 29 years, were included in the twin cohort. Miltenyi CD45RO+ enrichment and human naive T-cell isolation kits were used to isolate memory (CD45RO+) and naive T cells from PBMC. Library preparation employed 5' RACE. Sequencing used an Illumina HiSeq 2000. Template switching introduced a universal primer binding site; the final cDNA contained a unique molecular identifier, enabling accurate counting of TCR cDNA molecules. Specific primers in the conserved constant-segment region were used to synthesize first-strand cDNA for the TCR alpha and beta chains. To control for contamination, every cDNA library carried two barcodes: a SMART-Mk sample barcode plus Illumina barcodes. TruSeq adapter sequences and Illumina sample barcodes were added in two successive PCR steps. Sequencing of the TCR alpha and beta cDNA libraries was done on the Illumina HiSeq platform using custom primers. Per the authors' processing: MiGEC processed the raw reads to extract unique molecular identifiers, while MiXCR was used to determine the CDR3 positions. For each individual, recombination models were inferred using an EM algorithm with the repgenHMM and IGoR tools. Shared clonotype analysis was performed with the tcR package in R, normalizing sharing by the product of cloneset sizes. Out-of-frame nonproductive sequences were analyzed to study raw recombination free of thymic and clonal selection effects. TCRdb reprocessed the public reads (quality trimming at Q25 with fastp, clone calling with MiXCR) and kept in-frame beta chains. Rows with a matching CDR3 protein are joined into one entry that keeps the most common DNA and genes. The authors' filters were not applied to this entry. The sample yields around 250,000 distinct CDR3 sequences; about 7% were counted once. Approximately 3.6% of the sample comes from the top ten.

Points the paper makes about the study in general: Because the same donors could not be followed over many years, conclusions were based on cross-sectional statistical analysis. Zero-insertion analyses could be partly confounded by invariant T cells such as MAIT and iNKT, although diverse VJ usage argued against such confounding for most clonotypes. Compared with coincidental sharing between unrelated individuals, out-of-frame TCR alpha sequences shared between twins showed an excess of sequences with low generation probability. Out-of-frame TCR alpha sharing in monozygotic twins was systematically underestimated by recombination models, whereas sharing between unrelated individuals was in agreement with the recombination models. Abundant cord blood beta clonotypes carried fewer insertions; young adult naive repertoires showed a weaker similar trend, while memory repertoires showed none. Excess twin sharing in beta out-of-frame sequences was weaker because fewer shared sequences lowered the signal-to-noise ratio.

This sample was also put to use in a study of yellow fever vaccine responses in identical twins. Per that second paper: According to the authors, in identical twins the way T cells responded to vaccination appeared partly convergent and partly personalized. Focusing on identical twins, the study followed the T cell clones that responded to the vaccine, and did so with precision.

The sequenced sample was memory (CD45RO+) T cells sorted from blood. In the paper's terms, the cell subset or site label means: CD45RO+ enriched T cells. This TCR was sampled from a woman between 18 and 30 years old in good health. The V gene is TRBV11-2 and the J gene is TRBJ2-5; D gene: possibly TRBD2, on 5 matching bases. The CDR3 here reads CASSLGLAETQYF. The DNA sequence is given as TGTGCCAGCAGCTTAGGGCTAGCCGAGACCCAGTACTTC. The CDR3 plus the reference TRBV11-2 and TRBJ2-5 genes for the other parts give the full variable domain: EAGVAQSPRYKIIEKRQSVAFWCNPISGHATLYWYQQILGQGPKLLIQFQNNGVVDDSQLPKDRFSAERLKGVDSTLKIQPAKLEDSAVYLCASSLGLAETQYFGPGTRLLVL.